The rows below give T cell receptor beta chains drawn from one sample of a study of T cells in Graves' hyperthyroidism and ophthalmopathy. Using its own MiXCR run on the multiplex PCR reads, TCRdb lists one record per CDR3 protein. The repertoire holds under 350,000 distinct CDR3 sequences, with about a sixth as singletons. Sequenced material: blood. The receptors shown here come from a woman between 55 and 75 years old with Graves' ophthalmopathy. CDR3s include the opening cysteine and the closing phenylalanine or tryptophan. A D gene is named only where the DNA matches it firmly. Expanded clones are given a class, and other clones once, few, many or no size at all.

clone size,V gene,J gene,D gene,CDR3 protein,CDR3 DNA
-,TRBV27,TRBJ1-1,-,CASSLSPGTANTEAFF,TGTGCCAGCAGTTTATCACCCGGGACGGCGAACACTGAAGCTTTCTTT
few,TRBV19,TRBJ1-1,-,CASSIGQSRTEAFF,TGTGCCAGTAGTATTGGTCAGTCGCGCACTGAAGCTTTCTTT
once,TRBV19,TRBJ2-3,-,CASSRWTDTQYF,TGTGCCAGTTCCAGATGGACAGATACGCAGTATTTT
many,TRBV11-1,TRBJ2-5,TRBD2,CASSLGLAGGLQETQYF,TGTGCCAGCAGCTTAGGACTAGCGGGAGGCTTACAAGAGACCCAGTACTTC
many,TRBV5-1,TRBJ2-7,-,CASSQTGRASEQYF,TGCGCCAGCAGCCAGACAGGGAGGGCCTCCGAGCAGTACTTC
-,TRBV20-1,TRBJ2-1,TRBD1,CSAPLDRGHEQFF,TGCAGTGCACCGCTCGACAGGGGCCATGAGCAGTTCTTC
many,TRBV20-1,TRBJ1-2,TRBD1,CSASDRVDGYTF,TGCAGTGCTTCGGACAGGGTCGATGGCTACACCTTC
few,TRBV29-1,TRBJ1-1,TRBD1,CSVERRAGGTEAFF,TGCAGCGTTGAAAGGAGGGCAGGGGGCACTGAAGCTTTCTTT
many,TRBV5-1,TRBJ1-1,-,CASSLRNGLTEAFF,TGCGCCAGCAGCTTGCGTAATGGCCTGACAGAAGCTTTCTTT
few,TRBV3-1,TRBJ2-7,-,CASRRTNSYEQYF,TGTGCCAGCAGAAGGACTAACTCCTACGAGCAGTACTTC
few,TRBV30,TRBJ2-5,-,CAWRAVEVQYF,TGTGCCTGGAGGGCTGTTGAGGTCCAGTACTTC
few,TRBV5-1,TRBJ2-6,-,CASSPTDSGANVLTF,TGCGCCAGCAGCCCTACGGACTCTGGGGCCAACGTCCTGACTTTC
many,TRBV7-8,TRBJ2-7,-,CASSPPGMPYEQYF,TGTGCCAGCAGCCCCCCCGGGATGCCCTACGAGCAGTACTTC
few,TRBV7-2,TRBJ1-2,-,CASSLRGALTTNYGYTF,TGTGCCAGCAGCTTAAGGGGGGCCCTAACTACTAACTATGGCTACACCTTC
many,TRBV18,TRBJ1-1,-,CASSYMNTEAFF,TGTGCCAGCTCGTACATGAACACTGAAGCTTTCTTT
-,TRBV9,TRBJ1-6,-,CASSVANRPNSPLHF,TGTGCCAGCAGCGTAGCTAATCGCCCAAATTCACCCCTCCACTTT
few,TRBV5-5,TRBJ2-7,-,CASSLVGTQSYEQYF,TGTGCCAGCAGCTTGGTGGGGACACAATCCTACGAGCAGTACTTC
many,TRBV20-1,TRBJ2-5,TRBD2,CSAPREDVLETQYF,TGCAGTGCTCCTCGGGAGGACGTTTTAGAGACCCAGTACTTC
many,TRBV5-1,TRBJ2-1,TRBD2,CASSLAREGHGNEQFF,TGCGCCAGCAGCTTGGCGCGGGAGGGCCACGGAAATGAGCAGTTCTTC
many,TRBV3-1,TRBJ1-5,-,CASSRRMDQPQHF,TGTGCCAGCAGCCGACGAATGGATCAGCCCCAGCATTTT
-,TRBV5-1,TRBJ1-1,-,CASSSDKNTGAFF,TGCGCCAGCAGCTCAGACAAGAACACTGGAGCTTTCTTT
many,TRBV12-3/TRBV12-4,TRBJ2-2,-,CASSLRRSLLGGPDPGELFF,TGTGCCAGCAGTTTGCGTCGATCCCTCCTCGGTGGGCCCGACCCCGGGGAGCTGTTTTTT
many,TRBV20-1,TRBJ1-1,-,CSARGRFNRAFF,TGCAGTGCCAGGGGACGTTTTAACCGAGCTTTCTTT
-,TRBV6-5,TRBJ1-1,TRBD1,CASSYSGQGALGNTEAFF,TGTGCCAGCAGTTACTCGGGACAGGGGGCATTGGGGAACACTGAAGCTTTCTTT
few,TRBV27,TRBJ2-6,TRBD2,CASSLFSYRGLAGGSGANVLTF,TGTGCCAGCAGTTTATTCAGCTACCGGGGACTAGCGGGAGGCTCTGGGGCCAACGTCCTGACTTTC
few,TRBV18,TRBJ1-6,-,CASSQTGSYNSPLHF,TGTGCCAGCTCCCAAACGGGTTCCTATAATTCACCCCTCCACTTT
few,TRBV7-9,TRBJ1-2,-,CASSLMRRLEYGYTF,TGTGCCAGCAGCTTAATGCGCCGACTTGAGTATGGCTACACCTTC
many,TRBV27,TRBJ2-2,TRBD2,CASSLWREDTGELFF,TGTGCCAGCAGTTTATGGCGGGAGGACACCGGGGAGCTGTTTTTT
-,TRBV5-1,TRBJ2-7,-,CASSQLGGSYEQYF,TGCGCCAGCAGCCAATTGGGCGGTTCCTACGAGCAGTACTTC
few,TRBV19,TRBJ2-7,TRBD1,CASSNRGRGGYEQYF,TGTGCCAGTAGTAACAGGGGGCGCGGTGGCTACGAGCAGTACTTC
many,TRBV28,TRBJ2-7,-,CASRKSEASSYEQYF,TGTGCCAGCAGGAAATCGGAAGCCTCGTCCTACGAGCAGTACTTC
many,TRBV20-1,TRBJ1-5,TRBD1,CSATRTGGNQPQHF,TGCAGTGCTACCAGGACAGGGGGCAATCAGCCCCAGCATTTT
-,TRBV25-1,TRBJ1-6,TRBD1,CASSEWTGANSPLHF,TGTGCCAGCAGTGAATGGACAGGGGCGAATTCACCCCTCCACTTT
once,TRBV6-2/TRBV6-3,TRBJ1-6,-,CASSYDPGTPSSYNSPLHF,TGTGCCAGCAGTTACGACCCCGGGACACCGAGCTCCTATAATTCACCCCTCCACTTT
-,TRBV4-1,TRBJ2-6,-,CASSQDQNFGTGVVSSPGANVLTF,TGCGCCAGCAGCCAAGATCAGAACTTCGGCACTGGGGTAGTATCTTCTCCTGGGGCCAACGTCCTGACTTTC
many,TRBV27,TRBJ2-3,TRBD2,CASSLSASGGFTDTQYF,TGTGCCAGCAGTTTATCTGCTAGCGGGGGTTTCACAGATACGCAGTATTTT
many,TRBV7-3,TRBJ2-3,-,CASKERSRVTDTQYF,TGTGCCAGCAAAGAGCGGTCCCGGGTCACAGATACGCAGTATTTT
-,TRBV12-3/TRBV12-4,TRBJ2-7,-,CASSLRRLYEQYF,TGTGCCAGCAGTTTACGGCGTCTCTACGAGCAGTACTTC
many,TRBV20-1,TRBJ2-4,TRBD2,CSALRTGGYIQYF,TGCAGTGCTTTACGGACGGGGGGATACATTCAGTACTTC
few,TRBV6-1,TRBJ1-5,-,CASSDRGAGQPQHF,TGTGCCAGCAGTGATCGGGGGGCGGGTCAGCCCCAGCATTTT
many,TRBV18,TRBJ2-5,-,CASSPRPGAQETQYF,TGTGCCAGCTCACCCCGACCGGGGGCGCAAGAGACCCAGTACTTC
few,TRBV27,TRBJ2-2,TRBD1,CASRGQAVAATGELFF,TGTGCCAGCAGGGGACAGGCTGTCGCCGCTACCGGGGAGCTGTTTTTT
many,TRBV28,TRBJ2-5,-,CASSLSGSGTQYF,TGTGCCAGCAGTTTATCGGGGTCGGGGACCCAGTACTTC
many,TRBV2,TRBJ2-7,-,CASLGYSYEQYF,TGTGCCAGCCTGGGGTACTCCTACGAGCAGTACTTC
few,TRBV3-1,TRBJ2-5,TRBD1,CASSPGQGDQETQYF,TGTGCCAGCAGCCCGGGACAGGGGGACCAAGAGACCCAGTACTTC
-,TRBV28,TRBJ1-2,-,CASSLSGEGYTF,TGTGCCAGCAGTTTATCAGGGGAAGGCTACACCTTC
many,TRBV12-3/TRBV12-4,TRBJ1-5,TRBD1,CASSPGRDRGNQPQHF,TGTGCCAGCAGTCCCGGCCGGGACAGGGGCAATCAGCCCCAGCATTTT
-,TRBV6-1,TRBJ2-5,-,CARALGGGIIPQETQYF,TGTGCCAGGGCCCTAGGCGGTGGTATAATACCCCAAGAGACCCAGTACTTC
-,TRBV5-5,TRBJ1-5,-,CASSFFSAQRGQPQHF,TGTGCCAGCAGCTTCTTCTCAGCCCAGAGGGGTCAGCCCCAGCATTTT
-,TRBV15,TRBJ1-1,-,CATSRTAGARGTEAFF,TGTGCCACCAGCCGTACTGCGGGGGCGAGGGGGACTGAAGCTTTCTTT
-,TRBV19,TRBJ1-1,-,CASRFRGNEAFF,TGTGCCAGCCGTTTCCGCGGGAATGAAGCTTTCTTT
-,TRBV4-2,TRBJ2-1,-,CASSQEGRTHNEQFF,TGTGCCAGCAGCCAAGAGGGTAGAACCCACAATGAGCAGTTCTTC
-,TRBV27,TRBJ1-3,TRBD1,CASSPFDRGGSGNTTYF,TGTGCCAGCAGTCCCTTCGACAGGGGAGGCTCTGGAAACACCACATATTTT
many,TRBV27,TRBJ2-5,-,CASSLTGWETQYF,TGTGCCAGCAGTTTAACGGGCTGGGAGACCCAGTACTTC
many,TRBV28,TRBJ2-7,TRBD1,CATTNRGYEQYF,TGTGCCACCACCAACAGGGGATACGAGCAGTACTTC
many,TRBV2,TRBJ2-2,-,CASSELSTGELFF,TGTGCCAGCAGTGAACTTTCTACCGGGGAGCTGTTTTTT